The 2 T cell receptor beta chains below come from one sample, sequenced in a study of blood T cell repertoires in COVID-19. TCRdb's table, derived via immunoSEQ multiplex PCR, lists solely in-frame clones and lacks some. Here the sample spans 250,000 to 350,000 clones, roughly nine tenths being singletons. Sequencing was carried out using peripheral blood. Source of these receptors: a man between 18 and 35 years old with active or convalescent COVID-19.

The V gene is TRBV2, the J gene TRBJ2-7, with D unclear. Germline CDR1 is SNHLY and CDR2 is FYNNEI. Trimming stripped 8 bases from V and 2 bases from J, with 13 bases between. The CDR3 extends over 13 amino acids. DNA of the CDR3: TGTGCCAGCCGAGAACGCTCACCCTACGAGCAGTACTTC. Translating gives CASRERSPYEQYF.

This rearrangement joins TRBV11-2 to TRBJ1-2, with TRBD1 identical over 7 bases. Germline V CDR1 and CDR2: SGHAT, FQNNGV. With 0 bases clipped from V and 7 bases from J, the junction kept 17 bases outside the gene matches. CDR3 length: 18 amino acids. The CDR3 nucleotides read TGTGCCAGCAGCTTAGAGGGACGACAGGGTCAGGTTATTCTTGGCTACACCTTC. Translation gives CASSLEGRQGQVILGYTF.